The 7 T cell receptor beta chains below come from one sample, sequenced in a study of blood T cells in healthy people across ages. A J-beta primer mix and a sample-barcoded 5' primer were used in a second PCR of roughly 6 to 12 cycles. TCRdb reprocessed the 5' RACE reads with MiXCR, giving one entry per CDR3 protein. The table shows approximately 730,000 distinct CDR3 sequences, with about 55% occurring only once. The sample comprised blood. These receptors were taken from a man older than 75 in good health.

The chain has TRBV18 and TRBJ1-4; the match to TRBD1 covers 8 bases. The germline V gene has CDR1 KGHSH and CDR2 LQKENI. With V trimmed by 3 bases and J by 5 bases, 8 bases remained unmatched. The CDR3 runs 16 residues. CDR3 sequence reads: CASSPNSRQGNEKLFF. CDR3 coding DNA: TGTGCCAGCTCACCGAATTCGAGACAGGGGAATGAAAAACTGTTTTTT.

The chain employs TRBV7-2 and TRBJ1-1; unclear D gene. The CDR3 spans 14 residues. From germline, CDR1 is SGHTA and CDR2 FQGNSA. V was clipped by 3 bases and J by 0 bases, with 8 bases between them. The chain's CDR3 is CASSFSRVNTEAFF. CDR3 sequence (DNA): TGTGCCAGCAGCTTTTCGCGGGTGAACACTGAAGCTTTCTTT.

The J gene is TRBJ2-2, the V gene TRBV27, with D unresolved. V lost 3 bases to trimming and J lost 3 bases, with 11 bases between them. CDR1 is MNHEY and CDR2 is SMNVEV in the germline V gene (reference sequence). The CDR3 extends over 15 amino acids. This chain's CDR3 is CASSLSLGYTGELFF. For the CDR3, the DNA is TGTGCCAGCAGTTTGAGCCTCGGGTACACCGGGGAGCTGTTTTTT.

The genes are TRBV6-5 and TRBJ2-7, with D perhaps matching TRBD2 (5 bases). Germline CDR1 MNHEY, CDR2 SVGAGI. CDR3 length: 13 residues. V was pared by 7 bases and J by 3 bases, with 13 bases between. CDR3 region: CASTSGSNYEQYF. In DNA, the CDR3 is TGTGCCAGCACCAGCGGATCCAACTACGAGCAGTACTTC.

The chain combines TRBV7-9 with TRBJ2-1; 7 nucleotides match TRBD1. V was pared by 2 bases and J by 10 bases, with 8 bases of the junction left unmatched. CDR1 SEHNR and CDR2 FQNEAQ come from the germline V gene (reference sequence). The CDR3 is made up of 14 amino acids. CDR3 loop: CASSLRQGVEEQFF. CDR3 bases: TGTGCCAGCAGCTTAAGACAGGGCGTAGAGGAGCAGTTCTTC.

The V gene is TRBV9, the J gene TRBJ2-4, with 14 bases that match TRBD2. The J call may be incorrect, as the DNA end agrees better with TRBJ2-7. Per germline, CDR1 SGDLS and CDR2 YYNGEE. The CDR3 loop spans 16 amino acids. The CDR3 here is CASSVGLAGGPHEQYF. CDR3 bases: TGTGCCAGCAGCGTAGGACTAGCGGGAGGGCCCCACGAGCAGTACTTC.

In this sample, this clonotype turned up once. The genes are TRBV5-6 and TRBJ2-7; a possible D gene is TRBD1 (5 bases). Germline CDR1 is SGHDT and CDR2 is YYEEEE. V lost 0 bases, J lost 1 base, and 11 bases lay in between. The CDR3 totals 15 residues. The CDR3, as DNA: TGTGCCAGCAGCTTGGTCAGGGTGGGGTCCTACGAGCAGTACTTC. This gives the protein CASSLVRVGSYEQYF.